A single sample gave rise to the 32 T cell receptor beta chains below, sequenced in a study of T cell responses to AZD1222 COVID-19 vaccine. Using immunoSEQ multiplex PCR, the repertoire was profiled, and TCRdb retains in-frame clones only, with some absent. The sample shows some 170,000 clones, approximately 90% of them seen only once. The sequenced sample was peripheral blood, obtained 28 days after the second AZD1222 dose. All receptors derive from an adult who received the AZD1222 COVID-19 vaccine.

The chain couples TRBV6-5 to TRBJ2-7; no reliable D call. Trimming left V 6 bases short and J 0 bases short, with 15 bases between. The CDR3 sequence is 15 residues long. CDR1 is MNHEY and CDR2 is SVGAGI in the germline V gene. The CDR3: CASRLHDNPSYEQYF. CDR3 sequence (DNA): TGTGCCAGCAGACTACACGATAATCCCTCCTACGAGCAGTACTTC.

The rearrangement links TRBV6-2 or TRBV6-3 to TRBJ2-7, with 9 bases that match TRBD2. The junction had 12 bases not matched to a gene; V was cut back by 4 bases and J by 2 bases. The CDR3 is made up of 17 amino acids. Germline lookup yields CDR1 MNHEY and CDR2 SVGEGT. DNA for the CDR3: TGTGCCAGCAGTTTTTTATCGGAGCGGGGGGTCACCTACGAGCAGTACTTC. Translation: CASSFLSERGVTYEQYF.

This sequence joins TRBV6-5 and TRBJ1-1, with TRBD1 matching 7 bases. CDR1 is MNHEY and CDR2 is SVGAGI in the germline V gene. The CDR3 runs 14 residues. The V and J ends lost 6 bases and 5 bases, in that order; junction bases with no gene match: 9. CDR3 coding DNA: TGTGCCAGCAGGGGGCAAGACAGGGTTACTGAAGCTTTCTTT. This translates into CASRGQDRVTEAFF.

The rearrangement uses TRBV5-1 and TRBJ1-2; weak D call: TRBD1 (6 bases). The CDR3 covers 13 residues. The V end lost 1 base, the J end lost 3 bases, and 7 bases lay between the germline ends. The germline CDR1 and CDR2 sequences are SGHRS and YFSETQ. CDR3 loop: CASSLSGDYGYTF. CDR3 nucleotide sequence: TGCGCCAGCAGCTTGTCAGGGGACTATGGCTACACCTTC.

The chain combines TRBV3-1 (or the pseudogene TRBV3-2) with TRBJ1-2; D unresolved. The CDR3 extends over 15 amino acids. Germline V lookup: CDR1 LGHDT, CDR2 YNNKEL (reference sequence). The ends were cut back, 0 bases at V and 5 bases at J, with 13 bases in the middle. Here the CDR3 DNA reads TGTGCCAGCAGCCAAGATTGGGCAAACACTTATGGCTACACCTTC. Translating it yields CASSQDWANTYGYTF.

The V gene is TRBV7-9, the J gene TRBJ1-1; 9 nucleotides line up with TRBD1. Germline CDR1 and CDR2: SEHNR and FQNEAQ (reference sequence). J gave up 3 bases and V 4 bases, and 6 bases lay outside the gene matches. The CDR3 has 15 amino acids. The chain's CDR3 is CASSSRTGEDTEAFF. Written as DNA, the CDR3 is TGTGCCAGCAGCTCACGGACAGGGGAGGACACTGAAGCTTTCTTT.

This rearrangement joins TRBV10-3 to TRBJ1-2, with a weak D call TRBD1 (5 bases). The CDR3 length is 12 residues. Trimming shortened V by 10 bases and J by 5 bases, and 14 bases separated the two germline ends. Germline-derived CDR1 and CDR2 are ENHRY and SYGVKD. The CDR3 region has the DNA TGTGCCACAACCACGACAGCATATGGCTACACCTTC. Encoded protein: CATTTTAYGYTF.

V gene TRBV3-1 (or the pseudogene TRBV3-2) combines with J gene TRBJ1-1; D unresolved. The CDR3 has 13 amino acids. Trimming stripped 2 bases from V and 6 bases from J, with 10 bases between. Germline CDR1 reads LGHDT; CDR2 reads YNNKEL (reference sequence). The CDR3, as DNA: TGTGCCAGCAGCCAATCAGTTATCTCTGAAGCTTTCTTT. This codes for CASSQSVISEAFF.

This clone was counted once. The rearrangement joins TRBV30 to TRBJ2-5, with 9 bases that match TRBD2. The CDR3 loop spans 15 amino acids. Losses at the gene ends were 0 bases for V and 4 bases for J; bases not matched to a gene: 6. Germline-derived CDR1 and CDR2 are GTSNPN and SVGIG (reference sequence). DNA for the CDR3: TGTGCCTGGAGTGTAGGCGGCGGGGGGGCAGAGACCCAGTACTTC. Its protein product is CAWSVGGGGAETQYF.

This chain uses TRBV10-3 with TRBJ1-2; 9 positions agree with TRBD1. The germline V gene encodes CDR1 ENHRY and CDR2 SYGVKD. The CDR3 totals 13 residues. V shed 11 bases and J 8 bases; nucleotides not matched to a gene: 12. The CDR3 protein is CAARDRERGGYTF. The CDR3 coding sequence is TGTGCCGCGCGGGACAGGGAGAGAGGCGGCTACACCTTC.

The V call is TRBV11-2, the J call TRBJ2-3; 10 positions match TRBD2. The trim removed 5 bases at V and 4 bases at J, leaving 12 bases unmatched. This CDR3 is built from 17 residues. Germline V gene data show CDR1 as SGHAT and CDR2 as FQNNGV. The CDR3 DNA reads TGTGCCAGCAGCCCGTCCGAGCAGCGGGGGGGCGCAGATACGCAGTATTTT. Translating gives CASSPSEQRGGADTQYF.

The chain uses TRBV7-3 and TRBJ2-7; 7 bases align to TRBD1. Germline CDR1 is SGHTA and CDR2 is FQGTGA. The CDR3 runs to 13 residues. The J segment lost 7 bases and the V segment lost 3 bases, leaving 6 bases of the junction unmatched. CDR3 region: CASSFVTGEEQYF. The DNA for the CDR3 is TGTGCCAGCAGCTTCGTAACAGGGGAGGAGCAGTACTTC.

This sequence joins TRBV23-1 and TRBJ1-5; D might be TRBD1 (5 bases). TRBV23-1 is annotated as an ORF whose role is uncertain. V lost 3 bases, J lost 5 bases, and 17 bases lay in between. The CDR3 is 16 residues long. The CDR3 protein is CASSHCPLGGYQPQHF. CDR3 nucleotides: TGCGCCAGCAGTCATTGCCCACTTGGGGGTTATCAGCCCCAGCATTTT.

The genes are TRBV6-1 and TRBJ1-5, with D maybe TRBD1 (6 bases). Germline CDR1 is MNHNS and CDR2 is SASEGT. The CDR3 is 17 residues long. Deletions cut 3 bases from V and 3 bases from J, with 18 bases between. CDR3 bases: TGTGCCAGCAGTGACCCCAGGGGTTCGCTCTACAATCAGCCCCAGCATTTT. It yields the protein CASSDPRGSLYNQPQHF.

The rearrangement joins TRBV12-3 or TRBV12-4 to TRBJ2-2, with D hard to call. V was cut by 6 bases and J by 5 bases, with 7 bases left in between. The CDR3 spans 12 residues. CDR3 bases: TGTGCCAGCAGAGTCCGGACCGGGGAGCTGTTTTTT. Translated, it gives CASRVRTGELFF.

The V call is TRBV3-1 (or the pseudogene TRBV3-2), the J call TRBJ2-4; TRBD1 is a possible D gene (6 bases). V was clipped by 2 bases and J by 15 bases, with 14 bases between them. The CDR3 has 12 amino acids. From germline, CDR1 is LGHDT and CDR2 YNNKEL (reference sequence). The CDR3 bases are TGTGCCAGCAGCCAAATGGGGGACACCCCGTACTTC. Translating gives CASSQMGDTPYF.

The rearrangement joins TRBV18 to TRBJ2-7, with 7 bases fitting TRBD2. Looked up from germline, CDR1 is KGHSH and CDR2 is LQKENI. CDR3 size: 15 residues. J lost 1 base, V lost 8 bases, and 11 bases had no gene match. In nucleotides, the CDR3 is TGTGCCAGCCCGACTGGGGGGGTAAGTTCCTACGAGCAGTACTTC. Amino acid sequence: CASPTGGVSSYEQYF. Filled out from reference TRBV18 and TRBJ2-7, the complete variable domain reads NAGVMQNPRHLVRRRGQEARLRCSPMKGHSHVYWYRQLPEEGLKFMVYLQKENIIDESGMPKERFSAEFPKEGPSILRIQQVVRGDSAAYFCASPTGGVSSYEQYFGPGTRLTVT.

This sequence joins TRBV19 and TRBJ1-4, with a possible D match to TRBD1 (5 bases). The germline CDR1 and CDR2 sequences are LNHDA and SQIVND (reference sequence). This CDR3 is 14 amino acids long. The V gene lost 10 bases and the J gene lost 7 bases, with 19 bases spanning the gap. CDR3 loop: CATQRDSRSEKLFF. CDR3 in DNA: TGTGCCACTCAGCGAGACAGTCGGAGTGAAAAACTGTTTTTT.

V gene TRBV18 combines with J gene TRBJ2-1; 7 nucleotides agree with TRBD1. There are 17 residues in the CDR3. Looked up from germline, CDR1 is KGHSH and CDR2 is LQKENI. The V gene end was trimmed by 3 bases and the J gene end by 4 bases; junction bases not matched to a gene: 12. CDR3 loop: CASSPIFSGQTYNEQFF. The CDR3 DNA reads as TGTGCCAGCTCACCCATTTTTTCGGGACAGACATACAATGAGCAGTTCTTC.

The rearrangement joins TRBV25-1 to TRBJ1-1; the match to TRBD1 covers 7 bases. CDR1 is MGHDK and CDR2 is SYGVNS in the germline V gene. CDR3 length: 17 residues. J was trimmed by 4 bases and V by 2 bases; bases with no gene match: 13. The CDR3 nucleotides are TGTGCCAGCAGTGAAGACCTTTGGACAGGACGAATCACTGAAGCTTTCTTT. Its translation is CASSEDLWTGRITEAFF.

The chain carries TRBV5-1 and TRBJ2-5, with 16 nucleotides matching TRBD2. The J segment lost 5 bases and the V segment lost 5 bases, leaving 6 bases of the junction unmatched. Germline CDR1 and CDR2: SGHRS and YFSETQ. This CDR3 contains 16 residues. The CDR3 nucleotides read TGCGCCAGCAGTCCCGGGACTAGCGGGGGGGAGGAGACCCAGTACTTC. As protein: CASSPGTSGGEETQYF.

The genes are TRBV25-1 and TRBJ1-1; no clear D gene. The CDR3 covers 13 residues. The V and J ends lost 1 base and 11 bases respectively, with 14 bases between them. Germline V gene data show CDR1 as MGHDK and CDR2 as SYGVNS. The DNA of the CDR3 is TGTGCCAGCAGTGAATTCGAAGGGTTAAGGGCTTTCTTT. Translated: CASSEFEGLRAFF.

This clone was counted a single time. V gene TRBV5-1 combines with J gene TRBJ2-2; D gene ambiguous. The CDR3 covers 12 residues. V lost 4 bases and J lost 8, with 9 bases in between. Germline V CDR1 and CDR2: SGHRS, YFSETQ. In nucleotides, the CDR3 is TGCGCCAGCAGCCCCCAAGGGGGGGAGCTGTTTTTT. Encoded protein: CASSPQGGELFF. Filled out from reference TRBV5-1 and TRBJ2-2, the complete variable domain reads KAGVTQTPRYLIKTRGQQVTLSCSPISGHRSVSWYQQTPGQGLQFLFEYFSETQRNKGNFPGRFSGRQFSNSRSEMNVSTLELGDSALYLCASSPQGGELFFGEGSRLTVL.

The chain is built from TRBV11-2 and TRBJ2-3; TRBD1 matches 7 bases. From germline, CDR1 is SGHAT and CDR2 FQNNGV. The CDR3 consists of 14 residues. V lost 0 bases and J lost 7; bases outside the gene matches: 4. The CDR3 nucleotides are TGTGCCAGCAGCTTAGAAGGGGGCCTCCATACGCAGTATTTT. The encoded protein is CASSLEGGLHTQYF.

The chain is built from TRBV7-2 and TRBJ2-3, with 12 bases lining up with TRBD2. This CDR3 has 16 amino acids. Losses at the gene ends were 6 bases for V and 6 bases for J; bases not matched to a gene: 10. CDR1 is SGHTA, CDR2 FQGNSA, per germline. DNA for the CDR3: TGTGCCAGCAGACTGACTAGCGGGGGAGGGGCGGATACGCAGTATTTT. Its protein is CASRLTSGGGADTQYF.

This chain connects TRBV7-9 to TRBJ1-1; D unresolved. Germline V gene lookup returns CDR1 SEHNR and CDR2 FQNEAQ (reference sequence). The ends were cut back, 5 bases at V and 0 bases at J, with 4 bases in the middle. The CDR3 covers 12 residues. This CDR3 reads CASSGVNTEAFF. In DNA, the CDR3 is TGTGCCAGCAGCGGGGTGAACACTGAAGCTTTCTTT.

The V call is TRBV5-4, the J call TRBJ2-1; 7 nucleotides line up with TRBD2. The CDR3 has 16 amino acids. Trimming cost V 4 bases and J 5 bases; bases outside gene matches: 12. Looked up from germline, CDR1 is SGHNT and CDR2 is YYREEE (reference sequence). The CDR3, as DNA: TGTGCCAGCAGCGAGAGGGTCGGGGGGTGGAACAATGAGCAGTTCTTC. As protein: CASSERVGGWNNEQFF.

This chain joins TRBV2 and TRBJ1-6; no reliable D call. The V and J ends lost 1 base and 6 bases respectively, with 19 bases between them. Germline CDR1 is SNHLY and CDR2 is FYNNEI. There are 18 residues in the CDR3. The CDR3 here is CASSEVRTGEGLNSPLHF. Written as DNA, the CDR3 is TGTGCCAGCAGTGAAGTTAGGACGGGTGAAGGGCTTAATTCACCCCTCCACTTT.

This clone was observed a single time. The CDR3 region has the DNA TGTGCCAGCAGCGCATCCGGGACACCGAGAGATGGCTACACCTTC. It yields the protein CASSASGTPRDGYTF. The V call is TRBV21-1, the J call TRBJ1-2; no check of the table's D call, TRBD1, against the DNA was made. TRBV21-1 is termed a pseudogene. The CDR3 covers 15 residues.

This sequence joins TRBV4-3 and TRBJ2-1; possible D gene TRBD1, 6 bases. CDR3 size: 14 residues. Germline loops: CDR1 LGHNA, CDR2 YSLEER. The V end lost 4 bases, the J end lost 6 bases, and 13 bases lay between the germline ends. As DNA, the CDR3 is TGCGCCAGCAGCCGGGACCGAGGGGGCAATGAGCAGTTCTTC. Its translation: CASSRDRGGNEQFF.

The gene calls are TRBV3-1 (or the pseudogene TRBV3-2) and TRBJ1-2; 9 bases map to TRBD1. The V and J ends lost 4 bases and 6 bases, in that order; junction bases with no gene match: 3. Germline values: CDR1 LGHDT, CDR2 YNNKEL (reference sequence). The CDR3 runs to 13 residues. CDR3 in amino acids: CASSPWDRDGYTF. DNA of the CDR3: TGTGCCAGCAGCCCATGGGACAGGGATGGCTACACCTTC.

The rearrangement uses TRBV20-1 and TRBJ2-1; D is uncertain. V lost 3 bases to trimming and J lost 3 bases, with 12 bases between them. The CDR3 loop spans 14 amino acids. CDR1 is DFQATT, CDR2 SNEGSKA, per germline (reference sequence). CDR3 in amino acids: CSASQILSYNEQFF. CDR3 bases: TGCAGTGCTAGTCAGATACTAAGCTACAATGAGCAGTTCTTC.